The rows below give T cell receptor beta chains drawn from one sample of a study of T-cell reconstitution after alpha-beta-depleted transplantation in children. TCRdb re-analysed the PCR reads in MiXCR, keeping a single row per CDR3 protein. The profile shows about 300,000 distinct CDR3 sequences, 6.5% to 9% of them singletons. The input for sequencing was peripheral blood, taken 360 days after TCRalphabeta/CD19-depleted stem cell transplant. Every receptor here comes from a female patient aged 2 to 10 who had a stem cell transplant for Fanconi anemia, so the T cells may come from the graft donor. Each CDR3 is given with its conserved first and last residue. The order of the fields is V gene, clone size, J gene, D gene, CDR3 protein, CDR3 DNA. A D gene is named only where the DNA matches it firmly. A clone size is listed for some rows: how often the clone was seen (once, few, many), or a class if it is expanded.

>TRBV6-1|.|TRBJ1-4|.
CASSGSISNEKLFF
TGTGCCAGCAGTGGGAGCATAAGTAATGAAAAACTGTTTTTT
>TRBV6-5|few|TRBJ1-5|.
CASGASNQPQHF
TGTGCCAGCGGGGCGAGCAATCAGCCCCAGCATTTT
>TRBV24-1|many|TRBJ2-3|.
CATSYPGREDTQYF
TGTGCCACCTCCTACCCGGGCAGGGAAGATACGCAGTATTTT
>TRBV9|many|TRBJ2-5|TRBD2
CASSASLAGYQETQYF
TGTGCCAGCAGCGCAAGTCTAGCGGGGTACCAAGAGACCCAGTACTTC
>TRBV11-2|many|TRBJ2-3|.
CASSLATQYF
TGTGCCAGCAGCTTAGCAACGCAGTATTTT
>TRBV4-3|many|TRBJ2-1|.
CASSQDTSVSNEQFF
TGCGCCAGCAGCCAAGATACTAGTGTGAGCAATGAGCAGTTCTTC
>TRBV7-9|.|TRBJ1-6|TRBD1
CASSLSGQGLSPLHF
TGTGCCAGCAGCTTAAGCGGACAGGGACTTTCACCCCTCCACTTT
>TRBV12-3/TRBV12-4|many|TRBJ1-2|.
CASSLPGYGYTF
TGTGCCAGCAGTTTACCGGGGTATGGCTACACCTTC
>TRBV7-9|few|TRBJ1-6|TRBD1
CASSVLFGTGRNSPLHF
TGTGCCAGCAGCGTGCTCTTTGGGACAGGGAGGAATTCACCCCTCCACTTT
>TRBV6-5|many|TRBJ2-2|TRBD2
CASSYAPGGAGELFF
TGTGCCAGCAGTTACGCCCCGGGGGGGGCCGGGGAGCTGTTTTTT
>TRBV20-1|many|TRBJ2-7|.
CSARRQSYEQYF
TGCAGTGCTAGGAGACAGTCCTACGAGCAGTACTTC
>TRBV3-1|many|TRBJ2-7|.
CASSQEVSRWNEQYF
TGTGCCAGCAGCCAAGAGGTCTCCAGGTGGAACGAGCAGTACTTC
>TRBV4-1|few|TRBJ2-3|.
CASSQRGPEGSSTDTQYF
TGCGCCAGCAGCCAAAGGGGCCCCGAGGGAAGTAGCACAGATACGCAGTATTTT
>TRBV3-1|many|TRBJ1-1|.
CASSQDALNTEAFF
TGTGCCAGCAGCCAAGATGCGCTGAACACTGAAGCTTTCTTT
>TRBV29-1|many|TRBJ1-2|.
CSVVQGGGYTF
TGCAGCGTTGTTCAGGGAGGTGGCTACACCTTC
>TRBV28|few|TRBJ2-2|.
CASSLITTGELFF
TGTGCCAGCAGTTTAATCACGACCGGGGAGCTGTTTTTT
>TRBV4-3|many|TRBJ2-2|.
CASSQDLPGTGELFF
TGCGCCAGCAGCCAAGATCTACCAGGCACCGGGGAGCTGTTTTTT
>TRBV28|.|TRBJ1-1|.
CASSRTASEAVF
TGTGCCAGCAGCAGGACAGCCTCTGAAGCTGTCTTT
>TRBV7-3|many|TRBJ2-3|.
CASSLRQEKAQYF
TGTGCCAGCAGCTTAAGACAGGAGAAGGCGCAGTATTTT
>TRBV10-2|few|TRBJ2-5|.
CASSVSGLQETQYF
TGCGCCAGCAGTGTGTCGGGACTGCAAGAGACCCAGTACTTC
>TRBV12-3/TRBV12-4|many|TRBJ2-5|TRBD1
CASSIDRGRETQYF
TGTGCCAGCAGCATAGACAGGGGGCGCGAGACCCAGTACTTC
>TRBV5-1|many|TRBJ2-7|TRBD1
CASSLEGTAYEQYF
TGCGCCAGCAGCTTGGAAGGGACAGCCTACGAGCAGTACTTC
>TRBV12-3/TRBV12-4|few|TRBJ2-2|.
CASSLDFNTGELFF
TGTGCCAGCAGTTTAGATTTTAACACCGGGGAGCTGTTTTTT
>TRBV7-2|many|TRBJ2-7|.
CASSLGIRYEQYF
TGTGCCAGCAGCTTAGGTATAAGGTACGAGCAGTACTTC
>TRBV7-9|.|TRBJ2-1|TRBD2
CASSFWGGSSYNEQFF
TGTGCCAGCAGCTTTTGGGGGGGGAGCTCCTACAATGAGCAGTTCTTC
>TRBV20-1|few|TRBJ2-7|.
CSGSDGSYEQYF
TGCAGTGGAAGCGACGGGTCCTACGAGCAGTACTTC
>TRBV4-3|.|TRBJ2-4|.
CASSQSGDGDIQYF
TGCGCCAGCAGCCAGTCAGGGGATGGGGACATTCAGTACTTC
>TRBV11-2|few|TRBJ2-5|TRBD2
CASSPGTSFETQYF
TGTGCCAGCAGCCCGGGGACTAGTTTCGAGACCCAGTACTTC
>TRBV14|few|TRBJ1-2|.
CASSQDTNYGYTF
TGTGCCAGCAGCCAAGACACAAACTATGGCTACACCTTC
>TRBV21-1|few|TRBJ2-7|.
CASSKRPISGSYEQYF
TGTGCCAGCAGCAAAAGACCCATCTCCGGCTCCTACGAGCAGTACTTC
>TRBV5-1|many|TRBJ2-1|.
CASSSGGLYNEQFF
TGCGCCAGCAGCTCGGGGGGCCTCTACAATGAGCAGTTCTTC
>TRBV12-3/TRBV12-4|many|TRBJ2-3|TRBD1
CASRTGGTDTQYF
TGTGCCTCCCGGACAGGGGGCACAGATACGCAGTATTTT
>TRBV18|few|TRBJ2-5|.
CASSPPQLNQPQETQYF
TGTGCCAGCTCACCACCACAGCTGAACCAACCCCAAGAGACCCAGTACTTC
>TRBV3-1|.|TRBJ1-4|.
CASSRPRGIGEKLFF
TGTGCCAGCAGCCGACCACGGGGGATCGGTGAAAAACTGTTTTTT
>TRBV27|.|TRBJ2-1|.
CASSKLGSNSYNEQFF
TGTGCCAGCAGTAAATTAGGTTCAAACTCCTACAATGAGCAGTTCTTC
>TRBV12-3/TRBV12-4|many|TRBJ1-1|TRBD1
CASSSVPGQRMNTEAFF
TGTGCCAGCAGTTCCGTCCCGGGACAGAGGATGAACACTGAAGCTTTCTTT
>TRBV6-1|few|TRBJ2-1|TRBD2
CASSEIGRALRKFF
TGTGCCAGCAGTGAAATCGGGAGGGCCCTTAGGAAGTTCTTC
>TRBV13|many|TRBJ1-1|.
CASSLIHGGEAFF
TGTGCCAGCAGCTTAATTCATGGAGGTGAAGCTTTCTTT
>TRBV12-3/TRBV12-4|many|TRBJ1-1|.
CASTLSPDTEAFF
TGTGCCAGCACTTTGAGTCCGGACACTGAAGCTTTCTTT
>TRBV19|.|TRBJ1-4|.
CASRSDVEWQGKNEKLFF
TGTGCCAGTAGGAGCGACGTGGAGTGGCAGGGGAAGAATGAAAAACTGTTTTTT
>TRBV20-1|many|TRBJ2-1|TRBD2
CSAMAGPSGEQFF
TGCAGTGCTATGGCTGGTCCTAGCGGTGAGCAGTTCTTC
>TRBV4-3|few|TRBJ1-2|.
CASSQEIPQTYGYTF
TGCGCCAGCAGCCAAGAGATACCACAGACTTATGGCTACACCTTC
>TRBV11-2|few|TRBJ2-3|.
CASRPINNYGDTQYF
TGTGCCAGCAGGCCAATTAACAATTATGGGGATACGCAGTATTTT
>TRBV7-2|many|TRBJ1-1|.
CASSLAGNLGAFF
TGTGCCAGCAGCTTAGCAGGGAATCTAGGAGCTTTCTTT
>TRBV20-1|few|TRBJ1-2|.
CSARYKPWGSSGYTF
TGCAGTGCTAGATATAAACCCTGGGGGTCGTCTGGCTACACCTTC
>TRBV12-3/TRBV12-4|many|TRBJ2-1|TRBD2
CASRTGTSGYNEQFF
TGTGCCAGCAGAACCGGGACTAGCGGTTACAATGAGCAGTTCTTC
>TRBV5-1|many|TRBJ2-7|TRBD1
CASSLAPGQGNGQYF
TGCGCCAGCAGCTTGGCCCCGGGACAGGGAAACGGGCAGTACTTC
>TRBV19|few|TRBJ2-4|.
CASSTQDIQYF
TGTGCCAGTAGTACCCAGGACATTCAGTACTTC
>TRBV10-1|.|TRBJ2-3|.
CASSENTGINTDTQYF
TGCGCCAGCAGTGAGAATACCGGGATTAACACAGATACGCAGTATTTT
>TRBV7-2|many|TRBJ1-5|.
CASSFSGAWPQHF
TGTGCCAGCAGCTTCTCCGGGGCCTGGCCCCAGCATTTT
>TRBV9|many|TRBJ1-2|.
CASSVRNYGYTF
TGTGCCAGCAGCGTACGGAACTATGGCTACACCTTC
>TRBV6-5|.|TRBJ2-5|.
CASARAETQYF
TGTGCCAGTGCCAGGGCCGAGACCCAGTACTTC
>TRBV12-3/TRBV12-4|many|TRBJ2-7|.
CASSLNGLGYEQYF
TGTGCCAGCAGTTTGAACGGCCTGGGCTACGAGCAGTACTTC
>TRBV7-6|many|TRBJ2-3|.
CASSSGPGTDTQYF
TGTGCCAGCAGCTCAGGCCCCGGCACAGATACGCAGTATTTT